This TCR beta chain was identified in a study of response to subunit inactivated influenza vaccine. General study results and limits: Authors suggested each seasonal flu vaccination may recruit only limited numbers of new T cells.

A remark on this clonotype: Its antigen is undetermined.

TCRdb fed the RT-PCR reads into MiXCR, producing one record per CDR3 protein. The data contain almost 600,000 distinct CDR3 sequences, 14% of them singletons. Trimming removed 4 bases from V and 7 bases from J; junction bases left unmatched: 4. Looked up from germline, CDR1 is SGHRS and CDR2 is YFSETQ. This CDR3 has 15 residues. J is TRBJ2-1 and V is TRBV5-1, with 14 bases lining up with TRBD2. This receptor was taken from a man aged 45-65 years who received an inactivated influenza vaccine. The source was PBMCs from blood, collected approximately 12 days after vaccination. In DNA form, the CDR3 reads TGCGCCAGCAGCCAGACTAGCGGGAGGGGGAATGAGCAGTTCTTC. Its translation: CASSQTSGRGNEQFF. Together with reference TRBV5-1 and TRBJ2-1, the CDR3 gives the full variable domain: KAGVTQTPRYLIKTRGQQVTLSCSPISGHRSVSWYQQTPGQGLQFLFEYFSETQRNKGNFPGRFSGRQFSNSRSEMNVSTLELGDSALYLCASSQTSGRGNEQFFGPGTRLTVL.